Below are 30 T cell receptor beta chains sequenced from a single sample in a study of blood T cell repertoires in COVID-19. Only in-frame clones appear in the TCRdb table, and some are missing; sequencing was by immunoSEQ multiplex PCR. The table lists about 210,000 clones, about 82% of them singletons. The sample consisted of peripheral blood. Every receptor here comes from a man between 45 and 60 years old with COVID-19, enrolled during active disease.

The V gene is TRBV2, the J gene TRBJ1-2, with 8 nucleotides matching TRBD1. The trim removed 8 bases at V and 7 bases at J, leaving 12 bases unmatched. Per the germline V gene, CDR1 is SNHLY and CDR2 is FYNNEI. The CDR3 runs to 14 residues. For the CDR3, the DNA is TGTGCCAGCCGGACAGGGACGTCTTCGGGTGGCTACACCTTC. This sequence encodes CASRTGTSSGGYTF.

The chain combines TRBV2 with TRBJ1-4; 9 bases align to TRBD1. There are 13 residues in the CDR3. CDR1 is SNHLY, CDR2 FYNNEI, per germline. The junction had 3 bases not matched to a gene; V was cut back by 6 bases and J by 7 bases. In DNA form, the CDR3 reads TGTGCCAGCAGCGGGACAGGGAGTGAAAAACTGTTTTTT. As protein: CASSGTGSEKLFF.

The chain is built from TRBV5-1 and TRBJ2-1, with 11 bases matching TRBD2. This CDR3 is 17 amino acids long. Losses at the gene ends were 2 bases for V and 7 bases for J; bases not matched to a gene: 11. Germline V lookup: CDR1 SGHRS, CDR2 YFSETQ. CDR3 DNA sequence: TGCGCCAGCAGCTTACTTAGCGGGGGGGCCCTAGGTAATGAGCAGTTCTTC. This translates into CASSLLSGGALGNEQFF.

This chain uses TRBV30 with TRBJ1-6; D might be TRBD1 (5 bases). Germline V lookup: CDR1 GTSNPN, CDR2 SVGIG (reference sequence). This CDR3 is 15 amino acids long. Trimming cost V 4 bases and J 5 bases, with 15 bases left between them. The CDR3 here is CAWTGQGVHNSPLHF. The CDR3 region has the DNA TGTGCCTGGACGGGTCAGGGCGTACATAATTCACCCCTCCACTTT.

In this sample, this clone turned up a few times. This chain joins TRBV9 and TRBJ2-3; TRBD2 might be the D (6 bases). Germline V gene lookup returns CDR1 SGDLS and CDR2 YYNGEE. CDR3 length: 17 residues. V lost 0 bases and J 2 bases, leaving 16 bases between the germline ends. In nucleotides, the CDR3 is TGTGCCAGCAGCGTAGCTCCGACTAGTGGGTCCACAGATACGCAGTATTTT. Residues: CASSVAPTSGSTDTQYF.

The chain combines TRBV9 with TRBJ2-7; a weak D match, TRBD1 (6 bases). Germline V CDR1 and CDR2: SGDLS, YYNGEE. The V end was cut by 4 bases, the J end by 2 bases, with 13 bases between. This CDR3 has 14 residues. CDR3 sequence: CASSPAGAPYEQYF. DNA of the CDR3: TGTGCCAGCAGCCCAGCAGGGGCGCCCTACGAGCAGTACTTC.

Written as DNA, the CDR3 is TGCGCCAGCAACCCGGGACAGGGACCCTATGGCTACACCTTC. It specifies CASNPGQGPYGYTF. The chain has TRBV5-1 and TRBJ1-2, with 9 bases fitting TRBD1. CDR1 is SGHRS, CDR2 YFSETQ, per germline. The trim removed 6 bases at V and 4 bases at J, leaving 7 bases unmatched. The CDR3 totals 14 residues.

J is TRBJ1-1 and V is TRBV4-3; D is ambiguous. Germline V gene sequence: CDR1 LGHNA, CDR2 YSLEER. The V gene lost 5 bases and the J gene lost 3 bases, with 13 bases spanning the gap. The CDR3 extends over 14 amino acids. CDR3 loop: CASSASEFDTEAFF. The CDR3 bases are TGCGCCAGCAGCGCGTCTGAGTTCGACACTGAAGCTTTCTTT.

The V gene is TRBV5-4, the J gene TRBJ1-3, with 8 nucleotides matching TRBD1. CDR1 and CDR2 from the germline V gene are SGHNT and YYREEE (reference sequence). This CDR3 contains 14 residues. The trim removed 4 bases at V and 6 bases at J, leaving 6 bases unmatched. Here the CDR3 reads CASSRRTGQNTIYF. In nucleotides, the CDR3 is TGTGCCAGCAGCCGCCGGACAGGGCAAAACACCATATATTTT.

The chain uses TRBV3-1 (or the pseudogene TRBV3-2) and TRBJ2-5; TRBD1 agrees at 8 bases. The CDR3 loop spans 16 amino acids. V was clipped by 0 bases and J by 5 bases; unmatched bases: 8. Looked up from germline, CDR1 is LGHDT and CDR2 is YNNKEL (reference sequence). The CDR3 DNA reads TGTGCCAGCAGCCAAGAGGGCAGGGGGCTGAGGGAGACCCAGTACTTC. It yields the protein CASSQEGRGLRETQYF.

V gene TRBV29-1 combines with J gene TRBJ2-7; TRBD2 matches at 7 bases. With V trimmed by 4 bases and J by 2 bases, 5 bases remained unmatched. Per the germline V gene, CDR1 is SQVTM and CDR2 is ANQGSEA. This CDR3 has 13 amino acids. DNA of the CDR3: TGCAGCGTTGTGGGGGGGGATGCCTACGAGCAGTACTTC. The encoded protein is CSVVGGDAYEQYF.

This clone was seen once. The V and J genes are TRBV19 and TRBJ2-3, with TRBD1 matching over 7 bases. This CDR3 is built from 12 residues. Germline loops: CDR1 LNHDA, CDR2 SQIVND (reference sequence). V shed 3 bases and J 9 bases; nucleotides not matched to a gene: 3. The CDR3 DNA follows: TGTGCCAGTAGTATCTCGACAGGGACGCAGTATTTT. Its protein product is CASSISTGTQYF.

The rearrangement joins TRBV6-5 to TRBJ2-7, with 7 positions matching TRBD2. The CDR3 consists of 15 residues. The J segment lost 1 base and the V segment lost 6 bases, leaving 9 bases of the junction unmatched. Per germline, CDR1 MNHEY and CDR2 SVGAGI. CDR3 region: CASRKEAGDSYEQYF. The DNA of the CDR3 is TGTGCCAGCAGGAAAGAGGCGGGGGATTCCTACGAGCAGTACTTC.

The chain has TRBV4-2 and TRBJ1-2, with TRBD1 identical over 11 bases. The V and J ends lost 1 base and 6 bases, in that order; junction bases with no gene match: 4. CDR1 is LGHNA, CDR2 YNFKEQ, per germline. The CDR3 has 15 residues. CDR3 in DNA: TGTGCCAGCAGCCAAGGGGACAGGGGGATCGATGGCTACACCTTC. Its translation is CASSQGDRGIDGYTF.

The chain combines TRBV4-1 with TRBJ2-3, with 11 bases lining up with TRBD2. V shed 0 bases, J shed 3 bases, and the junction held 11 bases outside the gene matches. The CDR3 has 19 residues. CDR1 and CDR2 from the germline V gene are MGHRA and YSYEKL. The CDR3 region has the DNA TGCGCCAGCAGCCAAGACTCCGGACTAGCGGGTCCAAAGACAGATACGCAGTATTTT. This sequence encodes CASSQDSGLAGPKTDTQYF.

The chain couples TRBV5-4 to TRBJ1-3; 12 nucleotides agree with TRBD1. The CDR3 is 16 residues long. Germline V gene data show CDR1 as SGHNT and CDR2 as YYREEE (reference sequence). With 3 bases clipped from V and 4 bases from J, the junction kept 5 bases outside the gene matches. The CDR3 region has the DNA TGTGCCAGCAGCTCCGGGACAGGGGGCTCCGGAAACACCATATATTTT. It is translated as CASSSGTGGSGNTIYF. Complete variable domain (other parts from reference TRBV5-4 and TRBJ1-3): ETGVTQSPTHLIKTRGQQVTLRCSSQSGHNTVSWYQQALGQGPQFIFQYYREEENGRGNFPPRFSGLQFPNYSSELNVNALELDDSALYLCASSSGTGGSGNTIYFGEGSWLTVV.

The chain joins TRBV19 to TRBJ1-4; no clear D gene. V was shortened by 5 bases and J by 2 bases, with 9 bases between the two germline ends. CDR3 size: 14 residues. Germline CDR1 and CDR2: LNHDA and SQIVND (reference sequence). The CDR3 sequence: CASSSRGTNEKLFF. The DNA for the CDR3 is TGTGCCAGTAGTTCTCGGGGTACTAATGAAAAACTGTTTTTT.

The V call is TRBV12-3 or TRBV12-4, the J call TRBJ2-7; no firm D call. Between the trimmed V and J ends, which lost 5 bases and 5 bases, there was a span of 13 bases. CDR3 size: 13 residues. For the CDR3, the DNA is TGTGCCAGCAGTCAAGCCGGTGGGCACGAGCAGTACTTC. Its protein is CASSQAGGHEQYF.

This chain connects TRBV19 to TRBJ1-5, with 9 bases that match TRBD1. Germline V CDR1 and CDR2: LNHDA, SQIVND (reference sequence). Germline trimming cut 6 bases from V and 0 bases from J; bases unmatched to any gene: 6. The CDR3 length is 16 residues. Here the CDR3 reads CASRTGGSSSNQPQHF. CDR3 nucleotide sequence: TGTGCCAGTAGGACAGGGGGTTCCTCTAGCAATCAGCCCCAGCATTTT.

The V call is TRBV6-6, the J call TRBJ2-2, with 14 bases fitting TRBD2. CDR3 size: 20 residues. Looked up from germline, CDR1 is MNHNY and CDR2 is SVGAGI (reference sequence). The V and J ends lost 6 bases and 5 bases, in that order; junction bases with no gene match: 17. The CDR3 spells CASSRYRPTSGGATTGELFF. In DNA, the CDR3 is TGTGCCAGCAGCCGATACCGCCCGACTAGCGGGGGGGCAACTACCGGGGAGCTGTTTTTT.

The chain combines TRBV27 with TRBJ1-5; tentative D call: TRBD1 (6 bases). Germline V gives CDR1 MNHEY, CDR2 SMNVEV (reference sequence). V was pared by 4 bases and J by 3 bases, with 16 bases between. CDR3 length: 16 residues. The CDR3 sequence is CASSSNTDSYNQPQHF. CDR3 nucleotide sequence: TGTGCCAGCAGTTCCAACACGGACAGTTACAATCAGCCCCAGCATTTT.

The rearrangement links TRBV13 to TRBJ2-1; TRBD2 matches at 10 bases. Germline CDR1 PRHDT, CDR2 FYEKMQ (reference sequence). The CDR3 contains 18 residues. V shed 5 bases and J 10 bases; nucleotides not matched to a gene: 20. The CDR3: CASSGRRGSGGALVEQFF. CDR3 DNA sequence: TGTGCCAGCAGCGGACGTCGTGGCAGCGGGGGGGCCTTAGTCGAGCAGTTCTTC.

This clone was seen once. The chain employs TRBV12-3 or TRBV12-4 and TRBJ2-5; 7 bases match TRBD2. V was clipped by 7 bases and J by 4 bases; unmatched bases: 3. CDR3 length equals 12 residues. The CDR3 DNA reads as TGTGCCAGCAAATGGGGGGGAGAGACCCAGTACTTC. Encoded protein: CASKWGGETQYF.

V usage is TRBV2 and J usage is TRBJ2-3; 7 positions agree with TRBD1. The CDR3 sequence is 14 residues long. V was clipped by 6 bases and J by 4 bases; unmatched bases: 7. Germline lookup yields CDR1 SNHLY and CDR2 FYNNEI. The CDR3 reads CASSMTGRADTQYF. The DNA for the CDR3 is TGTGCCAGCAGCATGACAGGGCGCGCAGATACGCAGTATTTT.

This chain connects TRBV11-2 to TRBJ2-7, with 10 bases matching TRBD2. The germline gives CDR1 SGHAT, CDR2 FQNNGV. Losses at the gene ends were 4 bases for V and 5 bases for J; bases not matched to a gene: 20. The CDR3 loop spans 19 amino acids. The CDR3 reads CASSSVRQIVGTSVHEQYF. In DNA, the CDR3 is TGTGCCAGCAGCTCGGTCCGACAAATTGTGGGGACTAGCGTTCACGAGCAGTACTTC. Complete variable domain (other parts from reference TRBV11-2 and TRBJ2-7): EAGVAQSPRYKIIEKRQSVAFWCNPISGHATLYWYQQILGQGPKLLIQFQNNGVVDDSQLPKDRFSAERLKGVDSTLKIQPAKLEDSAVYLCASSSVRQIVGTSVHEQYFGPGTRLTVT.

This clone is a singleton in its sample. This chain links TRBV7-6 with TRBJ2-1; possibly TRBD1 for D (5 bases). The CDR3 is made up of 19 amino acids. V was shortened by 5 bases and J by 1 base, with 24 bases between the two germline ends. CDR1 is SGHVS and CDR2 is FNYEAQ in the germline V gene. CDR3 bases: TGTGCCAGCAGCCGACAACCCGACAGCCTCTTAACTTCCTACAATGAGCAGTTCTTC. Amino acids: CASSRQPDSLLTSYNEQFF.

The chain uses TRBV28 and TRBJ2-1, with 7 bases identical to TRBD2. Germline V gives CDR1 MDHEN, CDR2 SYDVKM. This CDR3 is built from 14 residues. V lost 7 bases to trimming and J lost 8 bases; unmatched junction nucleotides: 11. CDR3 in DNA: TGTGCCAGCACCCGCTCCCGGGGGGTCGATGAGCAGTTCTTC. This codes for CASTRSRGVDEQFF.

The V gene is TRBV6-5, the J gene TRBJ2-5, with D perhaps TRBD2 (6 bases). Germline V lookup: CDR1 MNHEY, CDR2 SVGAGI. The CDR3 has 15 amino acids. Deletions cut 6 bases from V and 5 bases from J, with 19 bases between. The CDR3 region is CASSDEWGRLETQYF. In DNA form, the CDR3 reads TGTGCCAGCAGCGACGAGTGGGGGAGGTTGGAGACCCAGTACTTC.

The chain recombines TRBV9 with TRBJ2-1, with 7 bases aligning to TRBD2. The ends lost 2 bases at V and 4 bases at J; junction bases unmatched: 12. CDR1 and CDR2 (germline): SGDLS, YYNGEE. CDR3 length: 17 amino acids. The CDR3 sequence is CASSVGLSGATYNEQFF. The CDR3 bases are TGTGCCAGCAGCGTGGGACTAAGCGGGGCGACTTACAATGAGCAGTTCTTC.

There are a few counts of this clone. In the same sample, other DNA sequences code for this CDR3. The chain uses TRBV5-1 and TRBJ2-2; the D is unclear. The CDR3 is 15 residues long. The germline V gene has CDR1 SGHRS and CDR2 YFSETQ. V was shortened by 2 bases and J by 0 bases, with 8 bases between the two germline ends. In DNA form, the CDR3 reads TGCGCCAGCAGCTTAGGCGGCTCGAACACCGGGGAGCTGTTTTTT. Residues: CASSLGGSNTGELFF. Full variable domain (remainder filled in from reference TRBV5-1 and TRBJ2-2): KAGVTQTPRYLIKTRGQQVTLSCSPISGHRSVSWYQQTPGQGLQFLFEYFSETQRNKGNFPGRFSGRQFSNSRSEMNVSTLELGDSALYLCASSLGGSNTGELFFGEGSRLTVL.